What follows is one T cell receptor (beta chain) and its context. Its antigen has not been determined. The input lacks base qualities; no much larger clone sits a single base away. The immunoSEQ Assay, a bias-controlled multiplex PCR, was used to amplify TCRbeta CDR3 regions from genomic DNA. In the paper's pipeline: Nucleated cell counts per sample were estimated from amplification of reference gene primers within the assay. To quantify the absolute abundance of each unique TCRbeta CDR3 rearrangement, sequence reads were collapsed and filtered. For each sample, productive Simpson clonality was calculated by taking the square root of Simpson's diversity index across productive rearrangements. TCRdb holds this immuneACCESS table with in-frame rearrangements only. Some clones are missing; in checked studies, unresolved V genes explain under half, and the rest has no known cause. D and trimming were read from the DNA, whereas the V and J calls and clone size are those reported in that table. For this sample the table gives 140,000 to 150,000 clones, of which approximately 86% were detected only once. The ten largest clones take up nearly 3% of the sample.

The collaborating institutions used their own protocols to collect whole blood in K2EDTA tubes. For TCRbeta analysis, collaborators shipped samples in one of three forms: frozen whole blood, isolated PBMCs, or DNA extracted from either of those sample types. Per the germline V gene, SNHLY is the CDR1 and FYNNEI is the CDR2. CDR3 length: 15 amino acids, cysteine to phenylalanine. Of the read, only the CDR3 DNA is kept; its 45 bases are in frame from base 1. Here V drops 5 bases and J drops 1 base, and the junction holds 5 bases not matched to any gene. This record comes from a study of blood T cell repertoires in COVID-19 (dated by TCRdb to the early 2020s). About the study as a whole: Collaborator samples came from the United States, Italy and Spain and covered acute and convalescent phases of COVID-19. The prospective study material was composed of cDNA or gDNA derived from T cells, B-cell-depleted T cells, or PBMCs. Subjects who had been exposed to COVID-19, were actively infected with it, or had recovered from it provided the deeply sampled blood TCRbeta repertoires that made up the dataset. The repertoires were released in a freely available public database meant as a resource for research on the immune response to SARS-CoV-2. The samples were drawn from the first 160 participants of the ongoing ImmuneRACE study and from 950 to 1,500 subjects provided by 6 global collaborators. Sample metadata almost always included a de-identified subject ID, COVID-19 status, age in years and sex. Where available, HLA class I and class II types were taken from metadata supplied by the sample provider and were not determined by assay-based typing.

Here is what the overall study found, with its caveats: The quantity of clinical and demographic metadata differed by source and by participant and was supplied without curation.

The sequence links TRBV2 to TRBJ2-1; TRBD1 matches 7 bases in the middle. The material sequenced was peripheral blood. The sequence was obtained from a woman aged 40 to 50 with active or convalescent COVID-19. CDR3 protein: CASSLQGLSYNEQFF. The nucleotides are TGTGCCAGCAGTTTACAGGGGTTGTCCTACAATGAGCAGTTCTTC.